Listed here are 9 T cell receptor beta chains from one sample, sequenced in a study of cytomegalovirus exposure and HLA in healthy donors. Assay: immunoSEQ multiplex PCR; the TCRdb copy retains only in-frame clones and omits some. Of about 120,000 clones in the sample, about 91% are singletons; the top ten hold approximately 1.8%. Sequences were obtained from PBMCs. The source is a man in his late teens or twenties in good health and CMV-seronegative.

The rearrangement links TRBV5-8 to TRBJ1-6; D possibly corresponds to TRBD1 (5 bases). Deletions cut 3 bases from V and 6 bases from J, with 13 bases between. Germline V gene sequence: CDR1 SGHTS, CDR2 YDEGEE. CDR3 length: 15 amino acids. The CDR3 DNA reads as TGTGCCAGCAGCTACCGACAGAGTGGTAATTCACCCCTCCACTTT. This encodes CASSYRQSGNSPLHF.

The V gene is TRBV5-6, the J gene TRBJ2-1; the match to TRBD1 covers 8 bases. With V trimmed by 0 bases and J by 5 bases, 1 base remained unmatched. In germline, CDR1 is SGHDT, CDR2 YYEEEE. The CDR3 runs to 14 residues. For the CDR3, the DNA is TGTGCCAGCAGCTTGGGCAGGGGGCACAATGAGCAGTTCTTC. Translated, it gives CASSLGRGHNEQFF.

The V gene is TRBV25-1, the J gene TRBJ2-5; TRBD2 aligns across 8 bases. From germline, CDR1 is MGHDK and CDR2 SYGVNS. This CDR3 has 18 residues. Trimming cost V 7 bases and J 3 bases; bases outside gene matches: 19. The CDR3 loop reads CASIGGLEAGVLEETQYF. CDR3 DNA sequence: TGTGCCAGCATAGGAGGGCTTGAAGCGGGGGTTTTGGAAGAGACCCAGTACTTC.

The chain is built from TRBV11-2 and TRBJ2-5; 9 nucleotides align to TRBD1. J gave up 5 bases and V 3 bases, and 10 bases lay outside the gene matches. Germline V gene sequence: CDR1 SGHAT, CDR2 FQNNGV. CDR3 size: 16 residues. The CDR3 coding sequence is TGTGCCAGCAGCTTCGGTCACAGGGGGCGCGGGGAGACCCAGTACTTC. It specifies CASSFGHRGRGETQYF.

The chain employs TRBV7-9 and TRBJ2-5, with TRBD1 matching over 7 bases. There are 14 residues in the CDR3. Germline CDR1 is SEHNR and CDR2 is FQNEAQ (reference sequence). Germline trimming cut 7 bases from V and 2 bases from J; bases unmatched to any gene: 7. The CDR3 loop is CASTTAGGQETQYF. CDR3 nucleotides: TGTGCCAGCACCACTGCAGGGGGACAAGAGACCCAGTACTTC. The full variable domain, in which reference TRBV7-9 and TRBJ2-5 provide the parts outside the CDR3, is DTGVSQNPRHKITKRGQNVTFRCDPISEHNRLYWYRQTLGQGPEFLTYFQNEAQLEKSRLLSDRFSAERPKGSFSTLEIQRTEQGDSAMYLCASTTAGGQETQYFGPGTRLLVL.

The rearrangement links TRBV5-1 to TRBJ1-3, with D tentatively TRBD1 (5 bases). Germline V gene sequence: CDR1 SGHRS, CDR2 YFSETQ. There are 18 residues in the CDR3. V was shortened by 4 bases and J by 0 bases, with 20 bases between the two germline ends. The CDR3 DNA reads as TGCGCCAGCAGCGCCTCAGGGATCCATGAGCTCTCTGGAAACACCATATATTTT. Protein product: CASSASGIHELSGNTIYF.

V is TRBV7-9 and J is TRBJ1-4, with 7 bases fitting TRBD1. This CDR3 region has 16 residues. Germline V gene data show CDR1 as SEHNR and CDR2 as FQNEAQ (reference sequence). Trimming took 5 bases from V and 3 from J; bases not matched to a gene: 9. The CDR3 protein is CASSTLTGSANEKLFF. CDR3 nucleotides: TGTGCCAGCAGCACTTTGACAGGGTCCGCTAATGAAAAACTGTTTTTT.

The rearrangement joins TRBV27 to TRBJ2-1; D gene ambiguous. Trimming removed 3 bases at V and 0 bases at J, with 15 bases between. The CDR3 spans 17 residues. Per the germline V gene, CDR1 is MNHEY and CDR2 is SMNVEV (reference sequence). CDR3: CASSFRFVLSSYNEQFF. CDR3 sequence (DNA): TGTGCCAGCAGTTTCCGATTCGTGCTCAGCTCCTACAATGAGCAGTTCTTC.

The rearrangement joins TRBV5-1 to TRBJ2-1; no clear D gene. This CDR3 contains 15 residues. Germline assignment: CDR1 SGHRS and CDR2 YFSETQ. V lost 0 bases and J 3 bases, leaving 10 bases between the germline ends. CDR3 residues: CASSLVQSIYNEQFF. For the CDR3, the DNA is TGCGCCAGCAGCTTGGTACAGTCTATCTACAATGAGCAGTTCTTC.